This T cell receptor (beta chain) was observed in a study of a mutant IDH1 vaccine in newly diagnosed glioma. Overall study context: First vaccine doses came 4-6 weeks after radiotherapy alone, or with temozolomide cycles.

TCRdb's copy holds only in-frame clones and misses some; the assay was immunoSEQ multiplex PCR. This table holds about 40,000 clones, about 80% found once. The study's findings and limits: Whatever changes occurred in top peripheral T cell clonotypes seemed unrelated to pseudoprogression.

Regarding time point: week 11, during vaccination. A 20-mer mutant IDH1 peptide at 300 ug was injected subcutaneously with topical imiquimod. Concerning this clone itself: Its specificity is not known.

This clonotype originated in a woman between 25 and 40 years old with glioma. Some clones in this sample may be carry-over from other donors' samples. Sequenced here: peripheral blood mononuclear cells (PBMCs), sampled from a glioma patient whose treatment included an IDH1 peptide vaccine.

In DNA, the CDR3 is TGTGCCAGCAGTGTGGACAGATGGAACACTGAAGCTTTCTTT. Amino acid sequence: CASSVDRWNTEAFF. The J gene is TRBJ1-1, the V gene TRBV27, with TRBD1 as a possible D gene (6 bases). With 5 bases removed from V and 1 base from J, the gap between germline ends came to 11 bases. CDR3 length: 14 residues. CDR1 and CDR2 from the germline V gene are MNHEY and SMNVEV (reference sequence).